Following are 10 T cell receptor beta chains from one sample sequenced in a study of blood T cells in healthy people across ages. Through a sample-barcoded 5' primer and a J-beta primer mix, a second PCR was run for roughly 6 to 12 cycles. Each CDR3 protein is one row after TCRdb ran MiXCR on the 5' RACE reads. In the table there are some 800,000 distinct CDR3 sequences, 40% to 50% of which are singletons. The material sequenced was blood. The receptors derive from a man in his 60s in good health.

This rearrangement joins TRBV7-2 to TRBJ1-2, with D unclear. In germline, CDR1 is SGHTA, CDR2 FQGNSA. CDR3 size: 15 residues. V was cut by 0 bases and J by 4 bases, with 12 bases left in between. CDR3 region: CASSLAVSGSYGYTF. CDR3 nucleotide sequence: TGTGCCAGCAGCTTAGCGGTCTCGGGGTCCTATGGCTACACCTTC.

This clonotype showed up just a few times. The chain uses TRBV7-6 and TRBJ1-6; D is undetermined. The CDR3 is made up of 13 amino acids. Germline CDR1 reads SGHVS; CDR2 reads FNYEAQ. The V end was cut by 5 bases, the J end by 9 bases, with 11 bases between. CDR3 residues: CASSPQVGSPLHF. The DNA of the CDR3 is TGTGCCAGCAGCCCTCAGGTCGGTTCACCCCTCCACTTT.

The rearrangement links TRBV4-1 to TRBJ2-7, with D unresolved. Trimming stripped 0 bases from V and 6 bases from J, with 12 bases between. Germline values: CDR1 MGHRA, CDR2 YSYEKL. This CDR3 has 14 residues. CDR3 coding DNA: TGCGCCAGCAGCCAAGATTTTAAGGGCGGCGAGCAGTACTTC. Its protein is CASSQDFKGGEQYF.

This clonotype appeared many times. V is TRBV29-1 and J is TRBJ2-1, with D tentatively TRBD1 (5 bases). This CDR3 is 10 amino acids long. Germline V gene lookup returns CDR1 SQVTM and CDR2 ANQGSEA. The V gene lost 4 bases and the J gene lost 10 bases, with 8 bases spanning the gap. The CDR3 nucleotides read TGCAGCGTTGCAGGGTACGAGCAGTTCTTC. This translates into CSVAGYEQFF.

Regarding this clonotype: The junction and the germline gene differ at one end; a read error may be behind it. The chain uses TRBV4-3 and TRBJ1-2; unclear D gene. This CDR3 is built from 14 residues. The germline V gene encodes CDR1 LGHNA and CDR2 YSLEER. CDR3 DNA: TGCGCCAGCAGCCAAGTTCCAGGATCCGGTGGCCACACCTTC. Translating it yields CASSQVPGSGGHTF.

This rearrangement joins TRBV28 to TRBJ1-5; D uncertain. Germline V lookup: CDR1 MDHEN, CDR2 SYDVKM. V lost 5 bases to trimming and J lost 3 bases, with 17 bases between them. This CDR3 comprises 16 residues. In DNA form, the CDR3 reads TGTGCCAGCAGTGGGTTCCGGGGTCCTAACAATCAGCCCCAGCATTTT. This sequence encodes CASSGFRGPNNQPQHF. The entire variable domain, with the rest obtained from reference TRBV28 and TRBJ1-5, is as follows: DVKVTQSSRYLVKRTGEKVFLECVQDMDHENMFWYRQDPGLGLRLIYFSYDVKMKEKGDIPEGYSVSREKKERFSLILESASTNQTSMYLCASSGFRGPNNQPQHFGDGTRLSIL.

In this sample, this clonotype turned up a few times. The CDR3 loop is CASSENPGGSSTDTQYF. The DNA for the CDR3 is TGTGCCAGCAGTGAAAACCCAGGGGGTTCTAGCACAGATACGCAGTATTTT. This chain links TRBV6-1 with TRBJ2-3; 7 bases agree with TRBD1. The CDR3 runs to 17 residues. Germline V lookup: CDR1 MNHNS, CDR2 SASEGT. J was trimmed by 0 bases and V by 2 bases; bases with no gene match: 8.

This clonotype was counted only a few times. The V call is TRBV20-1, the J call TRBJ1-2, with D unresolved. The germline V gene has CDR1 DFQATT and CDR2 SNEGSKA (reference sequence). V was pared by 0 bases and J by 1 base, with 6 bases between. The length of the CDR3 is 13 residues. The DNA for the CDR3 is TGCAGTGCTAGAGAAGGCAGTAACTATGGCTACACCTTC. The encoded protein is CSAREGSNYGYTF.

This chain uses TRBV29-1 with TRBJ2-1; TRBD1 aligns across 7 bases. V lost 4 bases, J lost 6 bases, and 9 bases stayed unmatched. Germline V CDR1 and CDR2: SQVTM, ANQGSEA. This CDR3 has 14 amino acids. The CDR3 DNA reads TGCAGCGTTGGAAAGGGGGCACTAGTCAATGAGCAGTTCTTC. This translates into CSVGKGALVNEQFF.

This sequence joins TRBV11-2 and TRBJ2-3; 8 bases are a match to TRBD1. The germline V gene encodes CDR1 SGHAT and CDR2 FQNNGV. The junction had 10 bases not matched to a gene; V was cut back by 6 bases and J by 2 bases. This CDR3 is 16 amino acids long. The chain's CDR3 is CASRYQRQGNTDTQYF. Here the CDR3 DNA reads TGTGCCAGCAGATACCAGAGACAGGGGAACACAGATACGCAGTATTTT.